Below, 6 T cell receptor beta chains from the same sample are listed, as sequenced in a study of blood T cell repertoires in COVID-19. This table comes from immunoSEQ multiplex PCR, and its TCRdb copy is limited to in-frame clones, with some not included. Here the sample spans more than 50,000 clones, about 75% being singletons. Sequencing was done on a sample of peripheral blood. These receptors came from a woman of 80 years or more with acute or convalescent COVID-19.

This chain uses TRBV30 with TRBJ2-1, with TRBD2 identical over 9 bases. CDR3 length equals 13 residues. Per germline, CDR1 GTSNPN and CDR2 SVGIG (reference sequence). CDR3 sequence reads: CAVREGVGNEQFF. In DNA, the CDR3 is TGTGCTGTGCGGGAGGGTGTAGGCAATGAGCAGTTCTTC.

This chain joins TRBV7-9 and TRBJ2-1, with a weak D call TRBD1 (5 bases). V was pared by 5 bases and J by 11 bases, with 13 bases between. CDR1 and CDR2 from the germline V gene are SEHNR and FQNEAQ (reference sequence). The CDR3 extends over 12 amino acids. The CDR3 DNA follows: TGTGCCAGCAGCCCGCGGTGGGGCCAGCAGTTCTTC. Its translation: CASSPRWGQQFF.

The sample holds one count of this clone. The chain carries TRBV29-1 and TRBJ2-3; maybe TRBD2 (5 bases). Deletions cut 6 bases from V and 0 bases from J, with 16 bases between. CDR1 and CDR2 (germline): SQVTM, ANQGSEA. CDR3 length: 15 amino acids. The CDR3 DNA sequence: TGCAGCGTCGGCTCGGGAAGCTCAAGCACAGATACGCAGTATTTT. Translated, it gives CSVGSGSSSTDTQYF.

For the CDR3, the DNA is TGTGCCAGCAGCCCGAAGACAGGGAGGCCCTCTGGAAACACCATATATTTT. Translated, it gives CASSPKTGRPSGNTIYF. The chain uses TRBV7-9 and TRBJ1-3, with 7 nucleotides matching TRBD1. The V gene's germline CDR1 is SEHNR and CDR2 FQNEAQ (reference sequence). V dropped 5 bases and J dropped 0; count of bases not matched to a gene: 10. The CDR3 covers 17 residues.

This clone has just a few counts. This chain joins TRBV27 and TRBJ1-3; D possibly corresponds to TRBD1 (6 bases). The CDR3 is 13 residues long. The V end lost 7 bases, the J end lost 1 base, and 8 bases lay between the germline ends. Germline V CDR1 and CDR2: MNHEY, SMNVEV (reference sequence). Here the CDR3 DNA reads TGTGCCAGCAAAACAGGGTCTGGAAACACCATATATTTT. It translates to CASKTGSGNTIYF.

A few counts support this clone. The rearrangement links TRBV7-9 to TRBJ2-7; no definite D call. Trimming shortened V by 3 bases and J by 7 bases, and 10 bases separated the two germline ends. The CDR3 sequence is 12 residues long. In germline, CDR1 is SEHNR, CDR2 FQNEAQ (reference sequence). The CDR3 spells CASSFVPREQYF. As DNA, the CDR3 is TGTGCCAGCAGCTTTGTTCCGAGGGAGCAGTACTTC.